This TCR beta chain was identified in a study of cytomegalovirus exposure and HLA in healthy donors. In regard to this clone: What it binds is unknown.

Germline V gene data show CDR1 as SGHVS and CDR2 as FQNEAQ. Germline trimming cut 7 bases from V and 5 bases from J; bases unmatched to any gene: 7. This CDR3 comprises 13 residues. Whole-study findings and limits: Per published accounts, TCR beta sequences correctly predicted the HLA-A and HLA-B alleles of most subjects. In a later analysis, TCR beta V- and J-gene trimming showed a link to a missense DCLRE1C variant.

Both 60 Vbeta primers and 13 Jbeta primers went into the PCR. The table came from immunoSEQ multiplex PCR; TCRdb's copy has only in-frame clones and leaves some out. The sample holds some 110,000 clones, roughly two thirds seen once. The rearrangement uses TRBV7-8 and TRBJ1-1; 7 bases agree with TRBD1. The sequenced material came from PBMCs. The sequence derives from a female donor in good health and CMV-seronegative. CDR3 in amino acids: CASITGERTEAFF. In DNA form, the CDR3 reads TGTGCCAGCATCACAGGGGAGCGGACTGAAGCTTTCTTT.